The T cell receptor beta chain described here comes from a study of T cells in Graves' hyperthyroidism and ophthalmopathy. The source material, RNA transcripts, was used to amplify TCR beta CDR3 regions. Using the HTBI primer set, a first-round RT-PCR was run on the TCR CDR3. Via MiXCR, TCRdb re-called the multiplex PCR reads, giving one row per CDR3 protein. Of around 250,000 distinct CDR3 sequences in the sample, approximately 23% are singletons; the top ten hold roughly a third. Enrolled ophthalmopathy patients presented with a Clinical Activity Score of at least 3, a NOSPECS grade of at least 4, and disease duration under 3 months. This clonotype was counted ten times or more. This clonotype was obtained from a woman between 40 and 55 years old with Graves' ophthalmopathy. The sample consisted of blood.

CDR3 in amino acids: CSVEGYWETSEAFF. DNA of the CDR3: TGCAGCGTTGAAGGTTATTGGGAAACATCTGAAGCTTTCTTT. The chain has TRBV29-1 and TRBJ1-1, with D hard to call. CDR1 is SQVTM and CDR2 is ANQGSEA in the germline V gene. The V end lost 1 base, the J end lost 6 bases, and 15 bases lay between the germline ends. The CDR3 sequence is 14 residues long.